Listed below are T cell receptor beta chains from one sample, sequenced in a study of CXCR3-negative and CXCR3-positive naive CD8 T cells. TCRdb re-called the 5' RACE reads and gives one entry per CDR3 protein, without DNA. In all, the sample yields tens of thousands of distinct CDR3 sequences. Material: naive CXCR3- CD8+ T cells from blood. All receptors come from a human donor in good health. Some clones in this sample may be carry-over from other donors' samples. The CDR3 runs from the conserved cysteine through the conserved F or W.

cdr3_length j_call v_call cdr3_aa
19 TRBJ2-3 TRBV4-3 CASSQAVSFSGQSTDTQYF
15 TRBJ2-5 TRBV11-2 CASSLEFGMAETQYF
14 TRBJ1-1 TRBV2 CASSDGRMNTEAFF
16 TRBJ2-1 TRBV19 CASSMTLGGGNNEQFF
12 TRBJ2-2 TRBV6-4 CASSDFTGELFF
13 TRBJ2-1 TRBV28 CASANRGYNEQFF
18 TRBJ2-1 TRBV29-1 CSVEDMSWGQEKDNEQFF
13 TRBJ2-2 TRBV7-8 CASSSWGIGELFF
13 TRBJ2-1 TRBV5-5 CASSSGDYNEQFF
14 TRBJ2-7 TRBV7-9 CASSLVQGAYEQYF
15 TRBJ1-1 TRBV6-5 CASSYKQGGNTEAFF
15 TRBJ2-1 TRBV4-1 CASSQVIDPENEQFF
16 TRBJ2-5 TRBV23-1 CASSPAENTTQETQYF
21 TRBJ2-3 TRBV28 CASSFLGQYLGGREVSDTQYF
14 TRBJ2-7 TRBV5-1 CASRDSTVLDEQYF
12 TRBJ2-1 TRBV12-3/TRBV12-4 CASSWTNNEQFF
13 TRBJ2-1 TRBV15 CATGDSRFHEQFF
18 TRBJ2-3 TRBV18 CASSLGTSGSYSTDTQYF
15 TRBJ2-7 TRBV7-8 CASSLGLATAYEQYF
14 TRBJ2-5 TRBV4-2 CASSQGPSGETQYF
13 TRBJ2-1 TRBV29-1 CSVGQGPYNEQFF
14 TRBJ2-2 TRBV29-1 CSALGREGTGELFF
14 TRBJ2-3 TRBV7-8 CASSFGVGADTQYF